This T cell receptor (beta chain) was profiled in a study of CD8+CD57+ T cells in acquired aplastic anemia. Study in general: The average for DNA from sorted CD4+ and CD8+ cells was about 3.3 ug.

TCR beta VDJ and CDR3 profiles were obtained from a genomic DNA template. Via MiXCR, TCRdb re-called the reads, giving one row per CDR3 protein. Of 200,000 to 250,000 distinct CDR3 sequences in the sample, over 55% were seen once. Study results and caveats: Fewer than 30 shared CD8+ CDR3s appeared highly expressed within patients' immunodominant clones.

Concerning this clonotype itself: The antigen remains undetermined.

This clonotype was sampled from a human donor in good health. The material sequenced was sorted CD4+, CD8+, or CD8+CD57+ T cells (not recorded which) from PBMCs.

CDR3 bases: TGCGCCAGCAGTAGTTTCGATACGCAGTATTTT. The encoded protein is CASSSFDTQYF. The chain has TRBV5-1 and TRBJ2-3; D call uncertain. The V gene's germline CDR1 is SGHRS and CDR2 YFSETQ. Trimming stripped 5 bases from V and 6 bases from J, with 7 bases between. The CDR3 has 11 amino acids.